This T cell receptor beta chain was sequenced in a study of vaccination effects on CD4 cells after COVID-19. Whole-study context: In the ViraFEST assay, antigen-specific CD4+ clonotypes were identified by expansion after peptide-pool stimulation. Post-vaccine sampling occurred a median 72 days after the second dose. Study conclusions and caveats: Common cold coronavirus cross-reactivity was shown by only 1 of 255 vaccine-induced clones in healthy vaccinees.

About this clone: No antigen is known for it.

TCRdb's copy holds only in-frame clones and misses some; the assay was immunoSEQ multiplex PCR. The data contain 45,000 to 55,000 clones, 60% to 75% of them singletons. The authors isolated CD4+ T cells after around 9 days of culture. Participants received two doses of either the BNT162b2 or mRNA-1273 vaccine. Half the medium was replaced with IL-2 medium on days 3 and 7. This sample comprised CD4+ T cells from PBMCs cultured without peptide, obtained after COVID-19 vaccination. The source is a human donor who received a COVID-19 vaccine.

CDR3 loop: CASSTNPGQGNDEQFF. CDR3 DNA sequence: TGCGCCAGCAGCACGAATCCGGGACAGGGTAACGATGAGCAGTTCTTC. The chain employs TRBV5-1 and TRBJ2-1, with 9 nucleotides matching TRBD1. The CDR3 extends over 16 amino acids. The germline V gene has CDR1 SGHRS and CDR2 YFSETQ. The J segment lost 8 bases and the V segment lost 4 bases, leaving 13 bases of the junction unmatched.